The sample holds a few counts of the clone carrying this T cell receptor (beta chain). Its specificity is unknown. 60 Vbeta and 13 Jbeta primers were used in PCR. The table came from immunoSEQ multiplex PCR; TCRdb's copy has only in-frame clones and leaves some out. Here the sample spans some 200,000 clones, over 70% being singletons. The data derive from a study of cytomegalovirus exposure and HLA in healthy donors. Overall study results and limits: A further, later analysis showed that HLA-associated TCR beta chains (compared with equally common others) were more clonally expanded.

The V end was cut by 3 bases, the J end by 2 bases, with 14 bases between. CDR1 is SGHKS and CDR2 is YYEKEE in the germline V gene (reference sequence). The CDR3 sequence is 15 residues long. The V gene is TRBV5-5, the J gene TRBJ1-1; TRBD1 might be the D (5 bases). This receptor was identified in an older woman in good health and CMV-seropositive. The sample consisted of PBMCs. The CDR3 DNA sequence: TGTGCCAGCAGCTCACGGGGGGTCCCCAACACTGAAGCTTTCTTT. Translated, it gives CASSSRGVPNTEAFF.